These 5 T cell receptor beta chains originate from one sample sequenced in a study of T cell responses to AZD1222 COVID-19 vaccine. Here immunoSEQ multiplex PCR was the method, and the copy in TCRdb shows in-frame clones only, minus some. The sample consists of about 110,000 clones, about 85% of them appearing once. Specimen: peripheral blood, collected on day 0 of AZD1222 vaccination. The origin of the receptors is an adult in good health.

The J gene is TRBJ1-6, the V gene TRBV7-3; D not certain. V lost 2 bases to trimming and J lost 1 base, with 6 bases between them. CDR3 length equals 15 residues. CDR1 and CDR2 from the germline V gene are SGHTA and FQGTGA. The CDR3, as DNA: TGTGCCAGCAGCTTAGCAGGTTCCTATAATTCACCCCTCCACTTT. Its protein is CASSLAGSYNSPLHF.

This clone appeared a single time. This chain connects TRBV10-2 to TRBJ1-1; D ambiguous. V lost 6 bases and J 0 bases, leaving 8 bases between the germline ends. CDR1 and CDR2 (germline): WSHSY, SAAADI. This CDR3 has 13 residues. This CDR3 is CASSQALNTEAFF. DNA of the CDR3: TGCGCCAGCAGCCAGGCCTTGAACACTGAAGCTTTCTTT.

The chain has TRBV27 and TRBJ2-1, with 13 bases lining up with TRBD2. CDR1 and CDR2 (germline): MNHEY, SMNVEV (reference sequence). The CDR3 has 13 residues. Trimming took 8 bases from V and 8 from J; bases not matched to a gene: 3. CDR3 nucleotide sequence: TGTGCCAGCCGGACTAGCGGGAGCGATGAGCAGTTCTTC. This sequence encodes CASRTSGSDEQFF.

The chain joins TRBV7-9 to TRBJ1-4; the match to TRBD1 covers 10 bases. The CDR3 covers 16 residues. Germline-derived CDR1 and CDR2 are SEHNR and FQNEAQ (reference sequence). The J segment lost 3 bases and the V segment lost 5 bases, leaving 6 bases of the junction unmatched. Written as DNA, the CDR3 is TGTGCCAGCAGCCAGACAGGGGGCGCGGCTAATGAAAAACTGTTTTTT. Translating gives CASSQTGGAANEKLFF.

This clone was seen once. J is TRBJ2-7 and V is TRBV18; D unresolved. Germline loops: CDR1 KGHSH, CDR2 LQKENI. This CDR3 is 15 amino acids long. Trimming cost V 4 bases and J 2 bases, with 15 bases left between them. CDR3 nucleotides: TGTGCCAGCTCACGACTTTTGGGCGGTACCTACGAGCAGTACTTC. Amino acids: CASSRLLGGTYEQYF.